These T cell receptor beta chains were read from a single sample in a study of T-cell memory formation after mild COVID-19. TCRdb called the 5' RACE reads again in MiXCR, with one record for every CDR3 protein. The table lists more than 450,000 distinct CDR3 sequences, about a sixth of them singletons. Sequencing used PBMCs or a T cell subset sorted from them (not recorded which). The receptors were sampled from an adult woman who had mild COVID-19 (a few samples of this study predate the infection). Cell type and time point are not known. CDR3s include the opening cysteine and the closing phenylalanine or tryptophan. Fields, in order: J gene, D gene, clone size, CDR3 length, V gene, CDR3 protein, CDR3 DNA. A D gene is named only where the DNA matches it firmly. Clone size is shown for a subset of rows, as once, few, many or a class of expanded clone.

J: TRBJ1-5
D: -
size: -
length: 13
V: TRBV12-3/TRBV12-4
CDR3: CASRLTVGQPQHF
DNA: TGTGCCAGCAGGCTGACAGTCGGTCAGCCCCAGCATTTT

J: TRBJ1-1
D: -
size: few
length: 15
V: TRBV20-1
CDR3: CSARDAAKTGLGAFF
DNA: TGCAGTGCTAGAGATGCGGCCAAAACTGGGCTGGGAGCTTTCTTT

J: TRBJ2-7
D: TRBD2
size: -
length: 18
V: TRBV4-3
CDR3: CASSQGAPGLAGSGEQYF
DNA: TGCGCCAGCAGCCAAGGGGCACCGGGACTAGCGGGATCCGGCGAGCAGTACTTC

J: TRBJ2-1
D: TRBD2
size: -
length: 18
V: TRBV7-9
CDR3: CASSLVEGLAGAYNEQFF
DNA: TGTGCCAGCAGCTTAGTGGAGGGACTAGCGGGGGCCTACAATGAGCAGTTCTTC

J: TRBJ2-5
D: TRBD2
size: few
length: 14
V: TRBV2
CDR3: CASSSGGSRETQYF
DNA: TGTGCCAGCAGCAGCGGGGGCTCCCGAGAGACCCAGTACTTC

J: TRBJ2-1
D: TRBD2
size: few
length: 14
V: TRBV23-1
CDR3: CASSPLREVNEQFF
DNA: TGCGCCAGCTCCCCTCTCCGGGAGGTCAATGAGCAGTTCTTC

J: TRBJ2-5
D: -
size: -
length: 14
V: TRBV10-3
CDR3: CAISEAGRQETQYF
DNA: TGTGCCATCAGTGAGGCGGGGAGACAAGAGACCCAGTACTTC

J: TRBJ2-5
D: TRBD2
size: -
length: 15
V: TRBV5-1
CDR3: CASSRTGGPEETQYF
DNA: TGCGCCAGCAGCAGGACGGGAGGGCCAGAAGAGACCCAGTACTTC

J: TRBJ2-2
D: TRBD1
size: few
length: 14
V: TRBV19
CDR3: CASSPGGYAGELFF
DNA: TGTGCCAGTAGTCCAGGGGGCTACGCCGGGGAGCTGTTTTTT

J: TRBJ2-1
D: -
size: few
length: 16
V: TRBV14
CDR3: CASSQGPPSSYNEQFF
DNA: TGTGCCAGCAGCCAAGGGCCCCCGAGCTCCTACAATGAGCAGTTCTTC

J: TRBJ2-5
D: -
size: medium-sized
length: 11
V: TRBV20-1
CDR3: CSAPAGRTQYF
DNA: TGCAGTGCCCCAGCAGGGCGGACCCAGTACTTC

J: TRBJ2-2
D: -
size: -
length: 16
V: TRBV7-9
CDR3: CASSLEPRFAAGELFF
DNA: TGTGCCAGCAGCTTAGAACCCCGGTTTGCCGCCGGGGAGCTGTTTTTT

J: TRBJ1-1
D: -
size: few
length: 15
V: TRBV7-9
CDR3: CASRTVGTGTPEAFF
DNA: TGTGCCAGCAGGACGGTAGGAACCGGGACACCCGAAGCTTTCTTT

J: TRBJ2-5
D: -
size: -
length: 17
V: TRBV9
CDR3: CASSVGLGGGLRETQYF
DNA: TGTGCCAGCAGCGTAGGTCTCGGGGGAGGTTTAAGGGAGACCCAGTACTTC

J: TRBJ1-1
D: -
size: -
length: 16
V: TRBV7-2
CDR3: CASSLSGRGLFTEAFF
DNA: TGTGCCAGCAGCTTATCAGGGAGGGGCTTGTTCACTGAAGCTTTCTTT

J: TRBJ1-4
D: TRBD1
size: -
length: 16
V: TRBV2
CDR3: CASSDRGTGANEKLFF
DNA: TGTGCCAGCAGTGATAGGGGGACAGGGGCTAATGAAAAACTGTTTTTT

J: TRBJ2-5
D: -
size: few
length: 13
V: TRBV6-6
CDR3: CASSSSARSAQYF
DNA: TGTGCCAGCAGTTCTAGCGCCAGATCGGCCCAGTACTTC

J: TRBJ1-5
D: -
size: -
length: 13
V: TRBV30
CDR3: CAWSAAGGQPQHF
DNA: TGTGCCTGGAGTGCGGCCGGTGGTCAGCCCCAGCATTTT

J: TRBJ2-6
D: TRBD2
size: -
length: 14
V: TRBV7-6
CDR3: CASRREGGANVLTF
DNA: TGTGCCAGCAGGAGGGAGGGTGGGGCCAACGTCCTGACTTTC

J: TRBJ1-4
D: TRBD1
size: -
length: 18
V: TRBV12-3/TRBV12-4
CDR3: CASSPGQGASWDNEKLFF
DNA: TGTGCCAGCAGTCCGGGACAGGGGGCGTCTTGGGATAATGAAAAACTGTTTTTT

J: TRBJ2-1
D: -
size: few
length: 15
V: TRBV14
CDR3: CASSQAGVAYNEQFF
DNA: TGTGCCAGCAGCCAGGCAGGGGTGGCCTACAATGAGCAGTTCTTC

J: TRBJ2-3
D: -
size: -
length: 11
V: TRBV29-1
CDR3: CSVGGADTQYF
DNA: TGCAGCGTTGGAGGGGCAGATACGCAGTATTTT

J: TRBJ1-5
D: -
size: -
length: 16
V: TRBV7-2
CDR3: CASSLVLSGSGQPQHF
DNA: TGTGCCAGCAGCTTAGTACTATCAGGGTCGGGGCAGCCCCAGCATTTT

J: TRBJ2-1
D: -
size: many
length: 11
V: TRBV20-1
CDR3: CSGGPASEQFF
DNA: TGCAGTGGCGGACCCGCCAGTGAGCAGTTCTTC